This TCR beta chain was observed in a study of Graves' ophthalmopathy and Graves' hyperthyroidism. Study observations and caveats: Most clonotypes expanded in thyroid above 0.001 frequency were present in blood too. With a specificity of about 75% and a sensitivity of 70% to 71%, the model predicted ophthalmopathy progression.

This clonotype was observed at least ten times. Antigen: not known. Amplification from RNA transcripts yielded the TCR beta CDR3 regions. HTBI primers primed a first-round RT-PCR, and a second-round multiplex PCR followed. Each CDR3 protein is one row after TCRdb ran MiXCR on the multiplex PCR reads. The sample yields 580,000 or so distinct CDR3 sequences, about two fifths seen once. Germline-derived CDR1 and CDR2 are SNHLY and FYNNEI. The CDR3 contains 12 residues. Deletions cut 6 bases from V and 1 base from J, with 6 bases between. V usage is TRBV2 and J usage is TRBJ1-2, with D hard to call. This TCR was recovered from an adult man with Graves' hyperthyroidism. The source material was peripheral blood or thyroid tissue (not recorded which). The CDR3 region is CASRSDNYGYTF. As DNA, the CDR3 is TGTGCCAGCAGATCAGATAACTATGGCTACACCTTC.